Below are 29 T cell receptor beta chains sequenced from a single sample in a study of shared clonotypes between healthy human individuals. Sequencing was performed with immunoSEQ multiplex PCR; in TCRdb, only in-frame clones are kept and a portion is missing. Found here are about 2.4 million clones, over 85% of them singletons; the top ten hold about 0.38%. The sequenced material came from naive CD4+ T cells from PBMCs. Subset indicated: CD45RA+ positively selected. The source is a man aged 18 to 29 in good health. Some clones in this sample may be carry-over from other donors' samples.

The chain is built from TRBV7-9 and TRBJ2-7, with TRBD1 as a possible D gene (6 bases). Germline lookup yields CDR1 SEHNR and CDR2 FQNEAQ (reference sequence). The CDR3 runs to 13 residues. Trimming left V 5 bases short and J 3 bases short, with 11 bases between. CDR3 residues: CASSLGTNYEQYF. The CDR3 region has the DNA TGTGCCAGCAGCCTCGGGACAAACTACGAGCAGTACTTC. The variable domain in full, with the rest retrieved from reference TRBV7-9 and TRBJ2-7, is DTGVSQNPRHKITKRGQNVTFRCDPISEHNRLYWYRQTLGQGPEFLTYFQNEAQLEKSRLLSDRFSAERPKGSFSTLEIQRTEQGDSAMYLCASSLGTNYEQYFGPGTRLTVT.

The rearrangement joins TRBV28 to TRBJ1-5, with 8 bases fitting TRBD1. The V and J ends lost 5 bases and 2 bases, in that order; junction bases with no gene match: 8. The CDR3 sequence is 16 residues long. Germline V gene lookup returns CDR1 MDHEN and CDR2 SYDVKM. As DNA, the CDR3 is TGTGCCAGCAGTGCCCCAGGGGGCATCGGCAATCAGCCCCAGCATTTT. Residues: CASSAPGGIGNQPQHF.

The chain combines TRBV5-1 with TRBJ1-1, with 8 bases fitting TRBD1. V shed 2 bases, J shed 6 bases, and the junction held 18 bases outside the gene matches. CDR3 size: 18 residues. Germline V gives CDR1 SGHRS, CDR2 YFSETQ. As DNA, the CDR3 is TGCGCCAGCAGCTTCGCCCTGCAGGGGGCGCTGGGTTCGGCTGAAGCTTTCTTT. It yields the protein CASSFALQGALGSAEAFF.

V and J are TRBV5-1 and TRBJ2-1; 8 bases line up with TRBD1. Unmatched junction bases numbered 6, after V lost 7 bases and J lost 3 bases. The germline V gene encodes CDR1 SGHRS and CDR2 YFSETQ. The length of the CDR3 is 14 residues. The CDR3 DNA reads as TGCGCCAGCGTCCAGGGGGCGAACTACAATGAGCAGTTCTTC. This translates into CASVQGANYNEQFF.

The rearrangement joins TRBV18 to TRBJ2-1; tentative D call: TRBD2 (5 bases). V lost 5 bases and J lost 9, with 14 bases in between. CDR1 is KGHSH and CDR2 is LQKENI in the germline V gene. The CDR3 has 13 amino acids. The CDR3 DNA is TGTGCCAGCTCATCGGGGAACGGGATTGAGCAGTTCTTC. Protein sequence: CASSSGNGIEQFF.

This rearrangement joins TRBV28 to TRBJ1-1; D ambiguous. CDR3 size: 14 residues. Germline CDR1 MDHEN, CDR2 SYDVKM. V lost 5 bases, J lost 1 base, and 11 bases lay in between. The CDR3 loop is CASSPPWGNTEAFF. The CDR3 coding sequence is TGTGCCAGCAGTCCCCCCTGGGGGAACACTGAAGCTTTCTTT.

The V and J genes are TRBV4-3 and TRBJ2-7; 7 bases are shared with TRBD2. Germline CDR1 reads LGHNA; CDR2 reads YSLEER. V was clipped by 1 base and J by 4 bases; unmatched bases: 7. The CDR3 loop spans 15 amino acids. The CDR3 bases are TGCGCCAGCAGCCAAGGTTCTAGCGGCCTATACGAGCAGTACTTC. Translation: CASSQGSSGLYEQYF.

The V and J genes are TRBV7-9 and TRBJ2-1, with 7 bases lining up with TRBD2. This CDR3 region has 15 residues. Trimming cost V 7 bases and J 6 bases; bases outside gene matches: 12. Germline assignment: CDR1 SEHNR and CDR2 FQNEAQ (reference sequence). CDR3 region: CASNQLSGRSNEQFF. Here the CDR3 DNA reads TGTGCCAGCAACCAACTTAGCGGGCGTTCCAATGAGCAGTTCTTC. Based on the CDR3 plus reference TRBV7-9 and TRBJ2-1, the full variable domain is DTGVSQNPRHKITKRGQNVTFRCDPISEHNRLYWYRQTLGQGPEFLTYFQNEAQLEKSRLLSDRFSAERPKGSFSTLEIQRTEQGDSAMYLCASNQLSGRSNEQFFGPGTRLTVL.

This clone was picked up one time. The chain combines TRBV7-9 with TRBJ1-5; D is uncertain. Germline-derived CDR1 and CDR2 are SEHNR and FQNEAQ (reference sequence). This CDR3 comprises 13 residues. The V end was cut by 3 bases, the J end by 4 bases, with 7 bases between. This chain's CDR3 is CASSFGLNQPQHF. In DNA form, the CDR3 reads TGTGCCAGCAGCTTCGGTCTAAATCAGCCCCAGCATTTT.

This chain uses TRBV5-1 with TRBJ2-1, with TRBD2 matching over 11 bases. The germline CDR1 and CDR2 sequences are SGHRS and YFSETQ. The ends lost 5 bases at V and 10 bases at J; junction bases unmatched: 8. The CDR3 has 14 residues. The DNA for the CDR3 is TGCGCCAGCAGTTCCACTAGCGGGAGTAGGGAGCAGTTCTTC. Its translation: CASSSTSGSREQFF.

This clone appeared once. The rearrangement links TRBV25-1 to TRBJ2-7, with D perhaps matching TRBD2 (5 bases). Trimming left V 1 base short and J 6 bases short, with 25 bases between. Germline V gives CDR1 MGHDK, CDR2 SYGVNS. There are 18 residues in the CDR3. CDR3 sequence reads: CASSEWQNNADGSSEQYF. As DNA, the CDR3 is TGTGCCAGCAGTGAATGGCAAAATAACGCGGATGGGAGTTCCGAGCAGTACTTC.

The V call is TRBV18, the J call TRBJ2-7, with 10 bases that match TRBD1. V gave up 1 base and J gave up 6 bases; unmatched junction bases: 3. CDR1 and CDR2 (germline): KGHSH, LQKENI. The CDR3 runs 14 residues. The CDR3 sequence: CASSPRRDRGEQYF. Here the CDR3 DNA reads TGTGCCAGCTCACCACGCCGGGACAGGGGCGAGCAGTACTTC.

The chain carries TRBV7-6 and TRBJ2-6; D unresolved. The V gene lost 6 bases and the J gene lost 0 bases, with 3 bases spanning the gap. This CDR3 is 13 amino acids long. CDR1 is SGHVS and CDR2 is FNYEAQ in the germline V gene. CDR3 nucleotide sequence: TGTGCCAGCAGTTCCTCTGGGGCCAACGTCCTGACTTTC. It yields the protein CASSSSGANVLTF.

The V call is TRBV2, the J call TRBJ1-5, with 8 bases aligning to TRBD1. The V gene's germline CDR1 is SNHLY and CDR2 FYNNEI. CDR3 length: 12 amino acids. The V segment lost 1 base and the J segment 11 bases; nucleotides outside the gene matches: 1. The CDR3 protein is CASSEEQGAQHF. DNA for the CDR3: TGTGCCAGCAGTGAAGAACAGGGGGCCCAGCATTTT.

The V gene is TRBV7-9, the J gene TRBJ1-6, with D tentatively TRBD1 (5 bases). The CDR3 runs to 17 residues. The germline V gene encodes CDR1 SEHNR and CDR2 FQNEAQ (reference sequence). The V end lost 1 base, the J end lost 0 bases, and 10 bases lay between the germline ends. CDR3 in DNA: TGTGCCAGCAGCTTAGGCGCAGGGAGCTCCTATAATTCACCCCTCCACTTT. Amino acids: CASSLGAGSSYNSPLHF.

The J gene is TRBJ1-2, the V gene TRBV19; 7 bases are a match to TRBD1. The CDR3 length is 13 residues. The germline CDR1 and CDR2 sequences are LNHDA and SQIVND (reference sequence). Trimming at V came to 6 bases and at J to 3 bases, leaving 4 bases not matched to a gene. Here the CDR3 DNA reads TGTGCCAGTAGGGACAGGTGGTACTATGGCTACACCTTC. It translates to CASRDRWYYGYTF.

Notes on this clone: The identical CDR3 is also encoded by other nucleotide sequences in the sample. The chain recombines TRBV28 with TRBJ2-7, with 10 positions matching TRBD1. Germline V lookup: CDR1 MDHEN, CDR2 SYDVKM. The V gene end was trimmed by 3 bases and the J gene end by 2 bases; junction bases not matched to a gene: 4. The CDR3 loop spans 15 amino acids. The CDR3 region is CASSLTGQGAYEQYF. In DNA form, the CDR3 reads TGTGCCAGCAGTTTGACTGGACAGGGGGCCTACGAGCAGTACTTC.

The sample holds one count of this clone. The CDR3 nucleotides read TGCGCCAGCAGCTTGGCCGGGGCTCCCTATAATTCACCCCTCCACTTT. Its protein product is CASSLAGAPYNSPLHF. The chain carries TRBV5-1 and TRBJ1-6; D might be TRBD1 (5 bases). Germline V lookup: CDR1 SGHRS, CDR2 YFSETQ. V was shortened by 0 bases and J by 2 bases, with 9 bases between the two germline ends. This CDR3 has 16 amino acids.

The J gene is TRBJ1-5, the V gene TRBV19; tentatively, D is TRBD1 (5 bases). CDR3 size: 16 residues. The V end was cut by 7 bases, the J end by 0 bases, with 16 bases between. CDR1 and CDR2 (germline): LNHDA, SQIVND (reference sequence). This CDR3 reads CASTTSGGYSNQPQHF. As DNA, the CDR3 is TGTGCCAGTACAACTAGTGGGGGGTATAGCAATCAGCCCCAGCATTTT.

In DNA, the CDR3 is TGTGCCTGGGGGGGGACAGCCGCCGAAAAACTGTTTTTT. It specifies CAWGGTAAEKLFF. The rearrangement uses TRBV30 and TRBJ1-4; 7 positions match TRBD1. V was clipped by 5 bases and J by 8 bases; unmatched bases: 8. The V gene's germline CDR1 is GTSNPN and CDR2 SVGIG (reference sequence). CDR3 length: 13 residues.

The gene calls are TRBV5-4 and TRBJ1-5; TRBD1 is a possible D gene (6 bases). This CDR3 has 15 residues. Germline V CDR1 and CDR2: SGHNT, YYREEE (reference sequence). Trimming pared 4 bases from V and 5 bases from J, leaving 16 bases between. The CDR3: CASSRGGARDQPQHF. For the CDR3, the DNA is TGTGCCAGCAGCCGGGGGGGGGCGAGGGATCAGCCCCAGCATTTT.

The CDR3 protein is CASSQALTRGRVGTEAFF. CDR3 bases: TGTGCCAGCAGCCAAGCCTTAACTCGGGGTCGGGTAGGGACTGAAGCTTTCTTT. The gene calls are TRBV14 and TRBJ1-1; D not resolved. The CDR3 is made up of 18 amino acids. V lost 1 base, J lost 5 bases, and 23 bases lay in between. Germline CDR1 SGHDN, CDR2 FVKESK.

The chain is built from TRBV6-5 and TRBJ2-1; D remains unclear. The germline V and J ends were trimmed by 0 bases and 9 bases, with 9 bases remaining between them. The CDR3 consists of 13 residues. The V gene's germline CDR1 is MNHEY and CDR2 SVGAGI. In nucleotides, the CDR3 is TGTGCCAGCAGTTACTCGAATAAGGGTGAGCAGTTCTTC. Amino acids: CASSYSNKGEQFF.

This sequence joins TRBV28 and TRBJ2-6; D uncertain. The CDR3 length is 15 residues. The germline V and J ends were trimmed by 5 bases and 0 bases, with 8 bases remaining between them. The germline CDR1 and CDR2 sequences are MDHEN and SYDVKM. The CDR3 loop is CASSGQSSGANVLTF. The DNA for the CDR3 is TGTGCCAGCAGTGGGCAGAGCTCTGGGGCCAACGTCCTGACTTTC.

With respect to this clone: Other DNA sequences within the sample encode an identical CDR3. The gene calls are TRBV18 and TRBJ1-5, with unresolved D. Germline CDR1 is KGHSH and CDR2 is LQKENI. Between the trimmed V and J ends, which lost 3 bases and 2 bases, there was a span of 8 bases. The CDR3 has 14 amino acids. The CDR3 loop is CASSPPGGNQPQHF. As DNA, the CDR3 is TGTGCCAGCTCACCTCCCGGGGGCAATCAGCCCCAGCATTTT.

V gene TRBV7-2 combines with J gene TRBJ2-7; D remains ambiguous. Germline V gene data show CDR1 as SGHTA and CDR2 as FQGNSA. V lost 6 bases to trimming and J lost 3 bases, with 15 bases between them. The CDR3 runs to 14 residues. The chain's CDR3 is CASSTSQAHYEQYF. The CDR3 DNA follows: TGTGCCAGCAGTACCTCTCAAGCCCACTACGAGCAGTACTTC.

The chain uses TRBV11-2 and TRBJ2-2, with 8 bases aligning to TRBD1. This CDR3 is 16 amino acids long. CDR1 and CDR2 from the germline V gene are SGHAT and FQNNGV. V lost 2 bases to trimming and J lost 5 bases; unmatched junction nucleotides: 7. CDR3 sequence reads: CASSLFGQGVTGELFF. For the CDR3, the DNA is TGTGCCAGCAGCTTATTCGGACAGGGTGTTACCGGGGAGCTGTTTTTT.

V usage is TRBV18 and J usage is TRBJ1-5, with D tentatively TRBD1 (5 bases). The length of the CDR3 is 14 residues. Trimming shortened V by 5 bases and J by 2 bases, and 10 bases separated the two germline ends. The V gene's germline CDR1 is KGHSH and CDR2 LQKENI. The CDR3 spells CASSDGAGNQPQHF. The DNA of the CDR3 is TGTGCCAGCTCAGACGGGGCCGGCAATCAGCCCCAGCATTTT.

V gene TRBV6-5 combines with J gene TRBJ1-1; the match to TRBD1 covers 11 bases. Trimming removed 0 bases from V and 7 bases from J; junction bases left unmatched: 1. The CDR3 is made up of 14 amino acids. Germline assignment: CDR1 MNHEY and CDR2 SVGAGI. This chain's CDR3 is CASSYSGTGGEAFF. In DNA, the CDR3 is TGTGCCAGCAGTTACTCCGGGACAGGGGGTGAAGCTTTCTTT.